Shown below are 7 T cell receptor beta chains from a single sample sequenced in a study of blood T cell repertoires in COVID-19. Here immunoSEQ multiplex PCR was the method, and the copy in TCRdb shows in-frame clones only, minus some. The sample records approximately 300,000 clones, 90% being singletons. Source material: PBMCs or T cells enriched from blood (not recorded which). These receptors originate from a woman under 30 with acute COVID-19.

DNA for the CDR3: TGTGCCAGCAGCGAGACTAGCACAGATACGCAGTATTTT. It yields the protein CASSETSTDTQYF. The chain carries TRBV9 and TRBJ2-3; D ambiguous. Germline V gives CDR1 SGDLS, CDR2 YYNGEE. This CDR3 contains 13 residues. The V gene lost 3 bases and the J gene lost 0 bases, with 5 bases spanning the gap.

The chain combines TRBV2 with TRBJ1-4, with D uncertain. With 4 bases removed from V and 11 bases from J, the gap between germline ends came to 8 bases. The germline V gene has CDR1 SNHLY and CDR2 FYNNEI. CDR3 length: 11 amino acids. The CDR3 bases are TGTGCCAGCAGTGCTGAGGTGAAACTGTTTTTT. It yields the protein CASSAEVKLFF.

This clone was counted a few times. The rearrangement uses TRBV5-1 and TRBJ1-1, with 8 bases aligning to TRBD1. Germline V gene data show CDR1 as SGHRS and CDR2 as YFSETQ. The V and J ends lost 0 bases and 5 bases, in that order; junction bases with no gene match: 6. The CDR3 length is 15 residues. The CDR3 spells CASSLVTGASTEAFF. The CDR3 DNA reads TGCGCCAGCAGCTTGGTGACAGGGGCGAGTACTGAAGCTTTCTTT.

The chain combines TRBV28 with TRBJ2-7; D is unclear. Trimming stripped 4 bases from V and 6 bases from J, with 10 bases between. The CDR3 has 12 residues. The germline CDR1 and CDR2 sequences are MDHEN and SYDVKM. The CDR3 reads CASSSQRSEQYF. Written as DNA, the CDR3 is TGTGCCAGCAGTTCCCAAAGGAGCGAGCAGTACTTC.

The chain couples TRBV28 to TRBJ1-3; D perhaps matches TRBD1 (6 bases). Trimming stripped 4 bases from V and 0 bases from J, with 13 bases between. The germline CDR1 and CDR2 sequences are MDHEN and SYDVKM. The CDR3 sequence is 16 residues long. DNA of the CDR3: TGTGCCAGCAGTTCCCCCGGACAGATCTCTGGAAACACCATATATTTT. Translated: CASSSPGQISGNTIYF.

In this sample, this clone turned up once. V usage is TRBV6-5 and J usage is TRBJ1-1, with D maybe TRBD1 (6 bases). The CDR3 sequence is 12 residues long. V was shortened by 8 bases and J by 3 bases, with 10 bases between the two germline ends. Germline CDR1 reads MNHEY; CDR2 reads SVGAGI. CDR3 sequence: CASQTGDTEAFF. The CDR3 DNA sequence: TGTGCCAGCCAGACAGGAGACACTGAAGCTTTCTTT.

A single count supports this clone. The gene calls are TRBV14 and TRBJ2-1; 16 bases match TRBD2. The CDR3 is 24 residues long. CDR1 and CDR2 (germline): SGHDN, FVKESK. J gave up 0 bases and V 2 bases, and 19 bases lay outside the gene matches. CDR3 DNA: TGTGCCAGCAGCCAATTAGATTCGGGACTAGCGGGAGGGAATCTACGAAGCTCCTACAATGAGCAGTTCTTC. Protein sequence: CASSQLDSGLAGGNLRSSYNEQFF.